Listed below are T cell receptor beta chains from one sample, sequenced in a study of OX40 agonist ivuxolimab in advanced cancers. Measured with immunoSEQ multiplex PCR; TCRdb has only the in-frame clones, and not every one. Of about 84,000 clones detected, just over 90% appear once; the ten largest clones hold 0.43%. This material consisted of CD4+ or CD8+ T cells sorted from blood, taken in a trial of the OX40 agonist ivuxolimab. These receptors were taken from an adult with an advanced solid tumor such as melanoma, head and neck, liver or kidney cancer. The CDR3 runs from the conserved cysteine through the conserved F or W. D genes are given only for firm matches. The size field is filled for only some rows; it gives once, few, many or a size class.

D gene	V gene	J gene	clone size	CDR3 protein	CDR3 DNA
.	TRBV27	TRBJ1-2	.	CASSPSIGGGAPNYGYTF	TGTGCCAGCAGCCCTTCCATAGGAGGGGGAGCCCCTAACTATGGCTACACCTTC
TRBD1	TRBV10-3	TRBJ2-3	.	CAISDPLGQSTDTQYF	TGTGCCATCAGTGACCCTTTGGGACAGAGCACAGATACGCAGTATTTT
.	TRBV2	TRBJ2-3	once	CASRVLDDTQYF	TGTGCCAGCAGAGTACTAGATGATACGCAGTATTTT
.	TRBV12-5	TRBJ2-7	.	CASGEYGGQYF	TGTGCTAGTGGTGAATACGGGGGGCAGTACTTC
TRBD2	TRBV5-1	TRBJ2-7	.	CASSPVGLAGSGEQYF	TGCGCCAGCAGCCCGGTAGGACTAGCGGGAAGTGGCGAGCAGTACTTC
.	TRBV5-1	TRBJ2-7	.	CASSLEGSYEQYF	TGCGCCAGCAGCTTGGAAGGGTCCTACGAGCAGTACTTC
.	TRBV7-2	TRBJ1-5	.	CASSLVLNSNQPQHF	TGTGCCAGCAGCTTGGTACTAAATAGCAATCAGCCCCAGCATTTT
TRBD1	TRBV19	TRBJ1-1	.	CASSTGQVTTEAFF	TGTGCCAGTAGTACTGGACAGGTAACCACTGAAGCTTTCTTT
.	TRBV7-2	TRBJ2-1	.	CASSWRAGGIGEQFF	TGTGCCAGCAGCTGGAGGGCCGGGGGCATAGGGGAGCAGTTCTTC
.	TRBV7-6	TRBJ2-3	.	CASSLDLAASRELTDTQYF	TGTGCCAGCAGCTTAGATCTCGCGGCTAGCAGAGAGCTCACAGATACGCAGTATTTT
.	TRBV29-1	TRBJ2-7	once	CSAGRSLVAYEQYF	TGCAGCGCCGGTAGGAGTCTTGTTGCTTACGAGCAGTACTTC
.	TRBV7-2	TRBJ2-7	.	CASSSASAYEQYF	TGTGCCAGCAGCTCCGCTAGCGCCTACGAGCAGTACTTC
TRBD1	TRBV27	TRBJ2-7	.	CASSSLGTGSGEQYF	TGTGCCAGCAGTTCATTGGGGACAGGGTCGGGCGAGCAGTACTTC
TRBD1	TRBV6-5	TRBJ2-2	once	CASSRDRNTGELFF	TGTGCCAGCAGTAGGGACAGGAACACCGGGGAGCTGTTTTTT
.	TRBV28	TRBJ1-2	.	CASSLRGGESYGYTF	TGTGCCAGCAGTTTAAGGGGGGGAGAAAGCTATGGCTACACCTTC